This record looks at one T cell receptor beta chain sequence and its context. CDR1 and CDR2 from the germline V gene are SGHVS and FNYEAQ. This CDR3 contains 14 residues. Trimming removed 2 bases at V and 4 bases at J, with 10 bases between. After extraction with the RNeasy kit, roughly 0.5 to 1 ug of the RNA was reverse transcribed using random hexamers. TCRdb reprocessed the immunoSEQ multiplex PCR reads with MiXCR, giving one entry per CDR3 protein. The data show around 79,000 distinct CDR3 sequences, about 95% seen once. The sample is drawn from a study of CD8 T cells in Susac syndrome. This chain joins TRBV7-6 and TRBJ2-3; D gene ambiguous. The sequencing sample was made of CD8+ T cells from PBMCs. This TCR derives from a human donor with multiple sclerosis. CDR3 coding DNA: TGTGCCAGCAGCTTAAGTCCGAGTCCAGATACGCAGTATTTT. It specifies CASSLSPSPDTQYF.